These T cell receptor beta chains were read from a single sample in a study of T cell repertoires in cytomegalovirus infection. Each CDR3 protein gets one entry after TCRdb re-called the reads with MiXCR. The data contain some 600,000 distinct CDR3 sequences, approximately 24% of them seen just once; the ten biggest clones take up 8%. Sequencing was carried out using CD8+ T cells from PBMCs. The receptor source for this set is a human donor in good health (CMV status not recorded). Some clones in this sample may be carry-over from other donors' samples. Each CDR3 is given without its conserved first and last residue. A D gene is named only where the DNA matches it firmly.

d_gene,v_gene,j_gene,CDR3aa
-,TRBV20-1,TRBJ1-4,SASEDYNEKLF
-,TRBV7-9,TRBJ2-1,ASSERGKGNEQF
-,TRBV4-1,TRBJ2-5,ASSQDPPGGPYWTQY
TRBD2,TRBV7-2,TRBJ2-5,ASSQNSGGAGETQY
-,TRBV28,TRBJ2-2,ASSLTAGELF
-,TRBV7-6,TRBJ2-1,ASSLEASGEYNEQF
TRBD1,TRBV5-1,TRBJ2-1,ASSLWDRGLNEQF
-,TRBV7-6,TRBJ2-3,ASSLGPLATQY
TRBD1,TRBV6-5,TRBJ1-1,ASSYAGGNTEAF
TRBD2,TRBV7-8,TRBJ2-3,ASSLRAGGPADTQY
TRBD1,TRBV20-1,TRBJ1-2,SARVGYEVLLGQGNSNYGYT
TRBD1,TRBV25-1,TRBJ2-7,ASSGQGAGEQY
-,TRBV11-1,TRBJ2-1,ASSFLTANNEQF
-,TRBV5-5,TRBJ2-3,ASTLQVQSWADTQY
TRBD1,TRBV28,TRBJ2-5,ASSFPSTGGVETQY
-,TRBV7-2,TRBJ1-5,ASSSQAGNQPQH
-,TRBV14,TRBJ1-2,ASSQSDGYGYT
TRBD1,TRBV12-3/TRBV12-4,TRBJ2-7,ASRRQGALNEQY
-,TRBV6-5,TRBJ2-7,ASKAGQPYEQY
-,TRBV29-1,TRBJ2-6,SVVGEDPGANVLT
TRBD1,TRBV7-9,TRBJ1-3,ASSPWDRASGNTIY
-,TRBV5-8,TRBJ2-6,ASRIAASGANVLT
-,TRBV4-1,TRBJ1-1,ASSQAWEGTEAF
-,TRBV29-1,TRBJ2-7,SVDQGSGYEQY
-,TRBV6-6,TRBJ1-1,ASHRDEAF
-,TRBV7-6,TRBJ1-1,ASSHSGALNTEAF
-,TRBV29-1,TRBJ1-2,SVTPGGPDYGYT
TRBD1,TRBV28,TRBJ2-5,ASSLGDRAGETQY
-,TRBV7-2,TRBJ1-6,ASSLVTSLH
-,TRBV20-1,TRBJ2-1,SAPTRGKEQF
-,TRBV7-9,TRBJ2-1,TSSLGPLGGYNEQF
-,TRBV6-6,TRBJ1-1,TSSWSGAFTEAF
-,TRBV28,TRBJ2-5,ASSLIGGGLQETQY
-,TRBV28,TRBJ1-2,ASSLPAHYGYT
-,TRBV7-8,TRBJ2-7,ASSRDPDFSYEQY
-,TRBV4-2,TRBJ2-3,ASSQNPGGMEDTQY
-,TRBV4-1,TRBJ2-4,ASRLQDIQY
-,TRBV27,TRBJ1-2,ASSFGPGLSNYGYT
-,TRBV7-9,TRBJ2-1,ASSLRQANEQF
TRBD2,TRBV29-1,TRBJ2-1,SGLAGDYNEQF
TRBD2,TRBV18,TRBJ2-1,ASSPPLGGISYNEQF
-,TRBV7-8,TRBJ2-7,ASSLERSTEQY
-,TRBV7-9,TRBJ2-3,VSSLEDWIDTDTQY
-,TRBV10-3,TRBJ2-3,AIESGTGRTGITDTQY
-,TRBV27,TRBJ2-5,ASSEIGQETQY
TRBD1,TRBV6-5,TRBJ2-3,ASSYPRQGGTDTQY
TRBD2,TRBV18,TRBJ2-1,ASSPASGYNEQF